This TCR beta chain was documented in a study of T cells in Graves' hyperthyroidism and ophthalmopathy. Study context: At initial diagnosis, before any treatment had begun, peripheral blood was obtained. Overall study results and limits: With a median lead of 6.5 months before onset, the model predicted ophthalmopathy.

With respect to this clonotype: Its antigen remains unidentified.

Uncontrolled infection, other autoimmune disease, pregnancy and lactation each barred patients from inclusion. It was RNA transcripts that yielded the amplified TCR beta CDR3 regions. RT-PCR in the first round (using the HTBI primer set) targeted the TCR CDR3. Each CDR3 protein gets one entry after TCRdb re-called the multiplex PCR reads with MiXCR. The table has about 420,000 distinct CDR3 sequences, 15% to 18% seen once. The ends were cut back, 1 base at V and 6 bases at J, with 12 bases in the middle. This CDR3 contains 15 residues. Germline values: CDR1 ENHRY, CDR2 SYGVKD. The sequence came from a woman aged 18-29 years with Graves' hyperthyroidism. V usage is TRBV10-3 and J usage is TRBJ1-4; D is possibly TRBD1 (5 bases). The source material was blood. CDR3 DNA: TGTGCCATCAGTGAGTTTGAAGGGGATGATGAAAAACTGTTTTTT. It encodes CAISEFEGDDEKLFF.